The T cell receptor beta chain described here comes from a study of OX40 agonist ivuxolimab in advanced cancers. The overall study: Patients undergoing dose escalation presented with hepatocellular carcinoma, melanoma, renal cell or head and neck cancer.

The CDR3 is made up of 15 amino acids. CDR1 is SQVTM and CDR2 is ANQGSEA in the germline V gene. V trimming: 6 bases; J trimming: 1 base; junction bases outside the gene matches: 9. Sequenced by immunoSEQ multiplex PCR; TCRdb stores in-frame clones only, minus some. The sample has tens of thousands of clones; about 90% are singletons. The TCR originated in an adult with an advanced solid tumor such as melanoma, head and neck, liver or kidney cancer. The material sequenced was CD4+ or CD8+ T cells sorted from blood, taken in a trial of the OX40 agonist ivuxolimab. The chain has TRBV29-1 and TRBJ2-1, with TRBD1 identical over 7 bases. DNA for the CDR3: TGCAGCGTAGACAATACAGGGGTATCCTACAATGAGCAGTTCTTC. This gives the protein CSVDNTGVSYNEQFF.